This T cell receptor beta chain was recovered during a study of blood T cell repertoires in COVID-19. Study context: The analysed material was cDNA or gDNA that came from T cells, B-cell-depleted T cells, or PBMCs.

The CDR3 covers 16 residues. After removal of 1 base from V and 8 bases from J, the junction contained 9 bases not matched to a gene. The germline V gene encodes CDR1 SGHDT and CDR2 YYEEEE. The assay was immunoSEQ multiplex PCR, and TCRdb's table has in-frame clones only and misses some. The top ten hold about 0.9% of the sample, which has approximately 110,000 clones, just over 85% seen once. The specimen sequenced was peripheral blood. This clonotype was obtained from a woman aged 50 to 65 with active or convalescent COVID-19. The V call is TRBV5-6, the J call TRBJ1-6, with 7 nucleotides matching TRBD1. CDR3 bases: TGTGCCAGCAGCTTGTCTTTTGGGGACAGTTATTCACCCCTCCACTTT. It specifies CASSLSFGDSYSPLHF.